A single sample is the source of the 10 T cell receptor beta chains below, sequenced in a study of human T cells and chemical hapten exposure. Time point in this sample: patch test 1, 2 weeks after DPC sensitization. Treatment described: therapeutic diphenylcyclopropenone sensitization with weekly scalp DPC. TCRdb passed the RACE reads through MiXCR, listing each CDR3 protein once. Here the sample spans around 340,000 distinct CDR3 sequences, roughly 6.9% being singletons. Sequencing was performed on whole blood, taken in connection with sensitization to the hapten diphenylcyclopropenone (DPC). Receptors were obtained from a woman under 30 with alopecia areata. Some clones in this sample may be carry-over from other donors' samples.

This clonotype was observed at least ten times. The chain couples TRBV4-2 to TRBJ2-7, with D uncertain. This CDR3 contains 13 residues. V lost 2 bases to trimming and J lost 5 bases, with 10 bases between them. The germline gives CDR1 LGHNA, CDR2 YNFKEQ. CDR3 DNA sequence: TGTGCCAGCAGCCAACCGGATGGGCACGAGCAGTACTTC. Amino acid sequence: CASSQPDGHEQYF.

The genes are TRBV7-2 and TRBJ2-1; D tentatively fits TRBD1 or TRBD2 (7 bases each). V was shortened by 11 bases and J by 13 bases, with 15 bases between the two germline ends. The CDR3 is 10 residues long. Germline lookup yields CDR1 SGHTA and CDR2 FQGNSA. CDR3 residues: CALGEGAQFF. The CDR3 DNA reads TGTGCCTTGGGGGAGGGGGCACAGTTCTTC.

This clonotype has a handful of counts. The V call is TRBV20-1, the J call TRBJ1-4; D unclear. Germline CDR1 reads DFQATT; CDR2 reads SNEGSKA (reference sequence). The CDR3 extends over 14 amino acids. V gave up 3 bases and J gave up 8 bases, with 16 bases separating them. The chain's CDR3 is CSASDASVLEKLFF. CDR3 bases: TGCAGTGCTAGTGATGCTTCGGTTCTGGAAAAACTGTTTTTT.

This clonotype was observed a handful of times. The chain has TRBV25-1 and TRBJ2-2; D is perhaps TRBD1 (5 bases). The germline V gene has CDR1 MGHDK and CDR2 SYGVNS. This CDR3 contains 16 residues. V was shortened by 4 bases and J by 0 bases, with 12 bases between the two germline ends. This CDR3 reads CASSVSDRPNTGELFF. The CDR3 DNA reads TGTGCCAGCAGTGTTTCCGACAGACCGAACACCGGGGAGCTGTTTTTT.

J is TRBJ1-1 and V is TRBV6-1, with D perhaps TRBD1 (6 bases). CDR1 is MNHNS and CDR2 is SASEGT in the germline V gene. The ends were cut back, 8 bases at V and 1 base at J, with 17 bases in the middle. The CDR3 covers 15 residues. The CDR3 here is CASLARGGRNTEAFF. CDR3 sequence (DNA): TGTGCCAGCCTAGCCCGAGGGGGGAGGAACACTGAAGCTTTCTTT.

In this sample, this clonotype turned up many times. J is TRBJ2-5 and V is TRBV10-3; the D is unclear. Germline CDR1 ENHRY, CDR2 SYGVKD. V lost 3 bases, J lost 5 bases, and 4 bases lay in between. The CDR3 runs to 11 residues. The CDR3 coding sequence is TGTGCCATCAGTGATGCGGAGACCCAGTACTTC. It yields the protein CAISDAETQYF.

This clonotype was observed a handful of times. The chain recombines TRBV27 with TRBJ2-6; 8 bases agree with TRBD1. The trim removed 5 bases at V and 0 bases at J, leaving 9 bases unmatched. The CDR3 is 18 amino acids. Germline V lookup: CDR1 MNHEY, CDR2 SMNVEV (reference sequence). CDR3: CASSPWTGLGSGANVLTF. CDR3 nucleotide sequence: TGTGCCAGCAGTCCCTGGACAGGGCTAGGCTCTGGGGCCAACGTCCTGACTTTC.

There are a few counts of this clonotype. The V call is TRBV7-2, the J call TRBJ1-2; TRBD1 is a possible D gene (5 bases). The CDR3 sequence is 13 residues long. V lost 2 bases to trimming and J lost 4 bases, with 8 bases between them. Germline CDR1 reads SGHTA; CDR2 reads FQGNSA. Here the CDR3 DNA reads TGTGCCAGCAGCTTAAGACAGCTCTATGGCTACACCTTC. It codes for CASSLRQLYGYTF.

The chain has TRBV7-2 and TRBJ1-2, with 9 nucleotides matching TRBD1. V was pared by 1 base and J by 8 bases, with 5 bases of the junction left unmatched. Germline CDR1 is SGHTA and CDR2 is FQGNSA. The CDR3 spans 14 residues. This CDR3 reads CASSLVGTGRGYTF. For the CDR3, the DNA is TGTGCCAGCAGCTTAGTGGGGACAGGGCGAGGCTACACCTTC.

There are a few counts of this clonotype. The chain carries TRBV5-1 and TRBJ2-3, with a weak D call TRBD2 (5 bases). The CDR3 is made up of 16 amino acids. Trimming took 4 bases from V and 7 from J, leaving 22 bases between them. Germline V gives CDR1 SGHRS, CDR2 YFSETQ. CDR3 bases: TGCGCCAGCAGCCCGGCGGGCCCGCCGGCACAGAATACGCAGTATTTT. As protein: CASSPAGPPAQNTQYF.